Detailed here is one TCR beta chain. The method was immunoSEQ multiplex PCR; TCRdb's version includes in-frame clones alone and lacks a portion of them. The profile shows some 170,000 clones, roughly 94% of them singletons. The record originates from a study of control samples from healthy donors and cancer patients. Trimming removed 2 bases from V and 6 bases from J; junction bases left unmatched: 5. In germline, CDR1 is KGHSH, CDR2 LQKENI. CDR3 size: 14 residues. The TCR was taken from a man between 60 and 75 years old with colorectal cancer. V and J are TRBV18 and TRBJ1-1; 8 bases align to TRBD1. Source material: PBMCs. DNA of the CDR3: TGTGCCAGCTCACCAAGACAGGGGAATGCTGAAGCTTTCTTT. It codes for CASSPRQGNAEAFF.